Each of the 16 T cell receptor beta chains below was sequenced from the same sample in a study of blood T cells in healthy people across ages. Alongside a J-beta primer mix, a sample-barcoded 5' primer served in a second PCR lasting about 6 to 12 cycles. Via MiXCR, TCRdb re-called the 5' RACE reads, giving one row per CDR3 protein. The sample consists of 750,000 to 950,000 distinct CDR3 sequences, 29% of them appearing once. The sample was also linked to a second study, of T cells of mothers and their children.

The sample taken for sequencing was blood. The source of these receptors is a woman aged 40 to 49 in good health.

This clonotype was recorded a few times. The CDR3 region has the DNA TGCAGTGCCGACCCGGGAGCTAGGGTCTCTGAAGCTTTCTTT. Amino acid sequence: CSADPGARVSEAFF. The chain links TRBV20-1 to TRBJ1-1; D gene ambiguous. Trimming removed 6 bases from V and 6 bases from J, with 20 bases in between. CDR1 and CDR2 from the germline V gene are DFQATT and SNEGSKA (reference sequence). The CDR3 loop spans 14 amino acids.

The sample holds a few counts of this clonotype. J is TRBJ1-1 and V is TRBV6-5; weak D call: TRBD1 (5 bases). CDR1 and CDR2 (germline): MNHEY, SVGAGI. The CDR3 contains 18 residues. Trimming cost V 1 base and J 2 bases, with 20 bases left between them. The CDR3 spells CASSYLASRAGRNTEAFF. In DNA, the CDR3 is TGTGCCAGCAGTTACTTAGCTTCACGTGCAGGGAGAAACACTGAAGCTTTCTTT.

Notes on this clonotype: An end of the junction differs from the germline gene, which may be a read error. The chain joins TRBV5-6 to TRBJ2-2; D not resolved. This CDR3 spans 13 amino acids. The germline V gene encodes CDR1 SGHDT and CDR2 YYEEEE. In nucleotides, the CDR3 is TGTGCCGGCAGCTTGCAGGCCACCGGGGAGCTGTTTTTT. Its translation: CAGSLQATGELFF. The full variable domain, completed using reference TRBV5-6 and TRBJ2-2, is DAGVTQSPTHLIKTRGQQVTLRCSPKSGHDTVSWYQQALGQGPQFIFQYYEEEERQRGNFPDRFSGHQFPNYSSELNVNALLLGDSALYLCAGSLQATGELFFGEGSRLTVL.

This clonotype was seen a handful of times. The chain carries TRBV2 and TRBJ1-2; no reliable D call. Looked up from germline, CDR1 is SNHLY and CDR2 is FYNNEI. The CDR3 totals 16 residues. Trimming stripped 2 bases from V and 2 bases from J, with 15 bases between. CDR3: CASSESWRASNYGYTF. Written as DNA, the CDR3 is TGTGCCAGCAGTGAATCTTGGAGGGCTTCCAACTATGGCTACACCTTC. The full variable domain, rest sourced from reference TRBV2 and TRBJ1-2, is EPEVTQTPSHQVTQMGQEVILRCVPISNHLYFYWYRQILGQKVEFLVSFYNNEISEKSEIFDDQFSVERPDGSNFTLKIRSTKLEDSAMYFCASSESWRASNYGYTFGSGTRLTVV.

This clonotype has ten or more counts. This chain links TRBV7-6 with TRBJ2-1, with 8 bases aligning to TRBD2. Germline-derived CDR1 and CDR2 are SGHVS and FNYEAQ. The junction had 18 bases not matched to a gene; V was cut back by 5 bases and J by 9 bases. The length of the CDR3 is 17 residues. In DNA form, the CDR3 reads TGTGCCAGCAGCCTAGGCGATTTAGCGGGGACGCTCAGTGAGCAGTTCTTC. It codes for CASSLGDLAGTLSEQFF.

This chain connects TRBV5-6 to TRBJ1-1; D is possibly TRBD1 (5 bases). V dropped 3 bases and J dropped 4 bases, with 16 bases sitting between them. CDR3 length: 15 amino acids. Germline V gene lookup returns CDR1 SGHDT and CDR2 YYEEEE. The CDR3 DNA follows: TGTGCCAGCAGCTGGTGGTCAGGGAGGGGCACTGAAGCTTTCTTT. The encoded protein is CASSWWSGRGTEAFF.

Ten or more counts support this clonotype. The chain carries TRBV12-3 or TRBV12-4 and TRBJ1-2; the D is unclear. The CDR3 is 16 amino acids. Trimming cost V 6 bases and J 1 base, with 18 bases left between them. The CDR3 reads CASRSTRLRVNYGYTF. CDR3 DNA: TGTGCCAGCAGGTCTACGAGGCTAAGAGTTAACTATGGCTACACCTTC.

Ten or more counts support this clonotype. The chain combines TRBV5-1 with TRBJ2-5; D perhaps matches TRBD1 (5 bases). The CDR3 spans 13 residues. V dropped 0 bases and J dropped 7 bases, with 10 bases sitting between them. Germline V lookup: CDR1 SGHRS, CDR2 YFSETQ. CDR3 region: CASSLGTSGTQYF. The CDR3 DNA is TGCGCCAGCAGCTTGGGGACATCGGGGACCCAGTACTTC.

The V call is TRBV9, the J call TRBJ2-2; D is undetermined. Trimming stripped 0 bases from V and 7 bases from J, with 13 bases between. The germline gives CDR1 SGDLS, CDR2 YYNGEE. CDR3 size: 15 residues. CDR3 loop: CASSVVPEPHGELFF. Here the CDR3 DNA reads TGTGCCAGCAGCGTAGTTCCAGAGCCACACGGGGAGCTGTTTTTT.

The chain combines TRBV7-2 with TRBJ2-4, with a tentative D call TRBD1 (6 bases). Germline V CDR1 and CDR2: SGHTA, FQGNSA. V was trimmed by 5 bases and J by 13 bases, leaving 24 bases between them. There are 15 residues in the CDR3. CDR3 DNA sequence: TGTGCCAGCAGCCACCAGGGGTATTCGAACAATGAGCAGTACTTC. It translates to CASSHQGYSNNEQYF.

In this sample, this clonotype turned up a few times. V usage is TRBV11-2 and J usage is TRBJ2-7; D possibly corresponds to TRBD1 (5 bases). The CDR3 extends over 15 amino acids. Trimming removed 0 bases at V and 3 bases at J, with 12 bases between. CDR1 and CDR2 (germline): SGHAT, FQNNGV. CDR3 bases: TGTGCCAGCAGCTTAGAGCCAGGGTACCGCTACGAGCAGTACTTC. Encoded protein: CASSLEPGYRYEQYF.

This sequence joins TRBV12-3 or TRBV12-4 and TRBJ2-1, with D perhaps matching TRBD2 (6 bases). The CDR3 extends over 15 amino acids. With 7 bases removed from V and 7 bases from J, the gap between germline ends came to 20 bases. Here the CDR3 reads CASIQGRERGNEQFF. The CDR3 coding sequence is TGTGCCAGCATCCAAGGGCGGGAAAGGGGAAATGAGCAGTTCTTC.

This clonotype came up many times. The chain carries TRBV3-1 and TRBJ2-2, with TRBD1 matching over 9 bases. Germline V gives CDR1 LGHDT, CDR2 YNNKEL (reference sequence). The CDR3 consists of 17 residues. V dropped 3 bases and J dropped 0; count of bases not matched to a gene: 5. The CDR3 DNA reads TGTGCCAGCAGCCATTACCGGGACAGGGCGAACACCGGGGAGCTGTTTTTT. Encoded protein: CASSHYRDRANTGELFF.

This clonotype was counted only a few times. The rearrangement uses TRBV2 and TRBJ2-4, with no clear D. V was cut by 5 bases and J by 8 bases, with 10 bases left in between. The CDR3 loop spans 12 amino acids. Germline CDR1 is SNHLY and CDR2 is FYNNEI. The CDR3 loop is CASSTYEDIQYF. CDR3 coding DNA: TGTGCCAGCAGTACTTATGAAGACATTCAGTACTTC.

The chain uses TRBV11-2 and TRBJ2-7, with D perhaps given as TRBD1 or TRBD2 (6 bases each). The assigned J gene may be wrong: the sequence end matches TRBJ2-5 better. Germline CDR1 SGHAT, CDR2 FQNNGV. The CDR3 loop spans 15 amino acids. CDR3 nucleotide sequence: TGTGCCAGCAGCTTAGATCAGGGGACTTGGGAGACCCAGTACTTC. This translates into CASSLDQGTWETQYF.

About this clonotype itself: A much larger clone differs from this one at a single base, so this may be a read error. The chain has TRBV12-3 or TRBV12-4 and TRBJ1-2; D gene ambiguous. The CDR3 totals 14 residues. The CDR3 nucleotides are TGTGCCAGCAGTAAGGACGGAACTAACTATGGCTGCACCTTC. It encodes CASSKDGTNYGCTF.